This T cell receptor (beta chain) was profiled in a study of blood T cell repertoires in COVID-19. The method was immunoSEQ multiplex PCR; TCRdb's version includes in-frame clones alone and lacks a portion of them. The sample carries about 74,000 clones, roughly nine tenths recorded once. There are 16 residues in the CDR3. The ends lost 4 bases at V and 4 bases at J; junction bases unmatched: 5. Germline lookup yields CDR1 LNHDA and CDR2 SQIVND (reference sequence). The chain has TRBV19 and TRBJ2-3, with 13 bases matching TRBD2. This TCR derives from a man aged 50-59 years with acute or convalescent COVID-19. The sequenced sample was peripheral blood. DNA for the CDR3: TGTGCCAGTAGTAAAAGGACTAGCGGGAGTGCAGATACGCAGTATTTT. This sequence encodes CASSKRTSGSADTQYF. The full variable domain, completed using reference TRBV19 and TRBJ2-3, is DGGITQSPKYLFRKEGQNVTLSCEQNLNHDAMYWYRQDPGQGLRLIYYSQIVNDFQKGDIAEGYSVSREKKESFPLTVTSAQKNPTAFYLCASSKRTSGSADTQYFGPGTRLTVL.